This T cell receptor (beta chain) originates from a study of PD-1 blockade in classical Hodgkin lymphoma. Only in-frame clones appear in the TCRdb table, and some are missing; sequencing was by immunoSEQ multiplex PCR. This sample yields tens of thousands of clones, of which 60% to 85% are seen a single time; about 3.3% belongs to the top ten. With regard to this clone: Its antigen remains unknown.

Every one of the patients relapsed after autologous stem cell transplantation (brentuximab vedotin exposure was variable). CDR3 length: 16 residues. With V trimmed by 5 bases and J by 4 bases, 10 bases remained unmatched. CDR1 and CDR2 (germline): SGHRS, YFSETQ. Study results and caveats: Individuals who commenced nivolumab within less than 1 year of ASCT were excluded. Sources of repertoire differences remain undefined, possibly disease activity or prior therapy. Complete responders' baseline diversity resembled that of newly diagnosed patients.

The chain combines TRBV5-1 with TRBJ2-7; TRBD1 aligns across 12 bases. This clonotype was obtained from a human donor with classical Hodgkin lymphoma. Sequencing used peripheral blood mononuclear cells (PBMCs), obtained before the second cycle of nivolumab. CDR3 in DNA: TGCGCCAGCAGGCCGGGACAGGGGGCGATAGGGTACGAGCAGTACTTC. Protein: CASRPGQGAIGYEQYF.